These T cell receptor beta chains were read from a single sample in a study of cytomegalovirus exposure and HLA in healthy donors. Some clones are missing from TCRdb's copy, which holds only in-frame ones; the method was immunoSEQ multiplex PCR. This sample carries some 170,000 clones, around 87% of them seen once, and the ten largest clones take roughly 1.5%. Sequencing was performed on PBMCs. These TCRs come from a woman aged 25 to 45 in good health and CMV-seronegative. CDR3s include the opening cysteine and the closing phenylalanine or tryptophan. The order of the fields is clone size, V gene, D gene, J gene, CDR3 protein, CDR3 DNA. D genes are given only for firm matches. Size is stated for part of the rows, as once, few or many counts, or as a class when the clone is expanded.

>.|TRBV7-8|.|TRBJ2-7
CASSESHGSSYEQYF
TGTGCCAGCAGCGAGTCACATGGGAGCTCCTACGAGCAGTACTTC
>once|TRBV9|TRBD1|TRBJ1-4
CASSVGTATNEKLFF
TGTGCCAGCAGCGTGGGGACAGCAACTAATGAAAAACTGTTTTTT
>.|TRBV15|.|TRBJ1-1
CATSRAAGTEAFF
TGTGCCACCAGCAGAGCGGCGGGCACCGAAGCTTTCTTT
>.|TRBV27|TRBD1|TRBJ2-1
CASTFGTGGHEQFF
TGTGCCAGCACCTTTGGGACAGGGGGTCATGAGCAGTTCTTC
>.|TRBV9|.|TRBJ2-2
CASSVVGDIWTGELFF
TGTGCCAGCAGCGTAGTCGGGGACATATGGACCGGGGAGCTGTTTTTT
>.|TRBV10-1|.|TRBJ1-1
CASSRDTLYPDMNTEAFF
TGCGCCAGCAGTCGGGACACGCTTTATCCGGACATGAACACTGAAGCTTTCTTT
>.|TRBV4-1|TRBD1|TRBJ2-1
CASSGTGFNEQFF
TGCGCCAGCTCTGGGACAGGGTTCAATGAGCAGTTCTTC
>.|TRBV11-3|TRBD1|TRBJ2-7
CASSLRQGPDYEQYF
TGTGCCAGCAGCCTTCGACAGGGGCCTGACTACGAGCAGTACTTC
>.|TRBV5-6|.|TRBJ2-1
CASSLQSQDRWYNEQFF
TGTGCCAGCAGCTTGCAATCCCAGGATCGCTGGTACAATGAGCAGTTCTTC
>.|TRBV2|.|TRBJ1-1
CASSGDDLRAFF
TGTGCCAGCAGTGGAGACGACCTGAGGGCTTTCTTT
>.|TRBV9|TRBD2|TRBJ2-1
CASSVDGGGYNEQFF
TGTGCCAGCAGCGTAGACGGGGGGGGTTACAATGAGCAGTTCTTC
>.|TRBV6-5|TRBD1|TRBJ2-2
CASSSRGTGITGELFF
TGTGCCAGCAGTTCCCGCGGGACAGGCATCACCGGGGAGCTGTTTTTT
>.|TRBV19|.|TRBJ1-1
CASSIRHPNTEAFF
TGTGCCAGTAGTATCAGACACCCCAACACTGAAGCTTTCTTT
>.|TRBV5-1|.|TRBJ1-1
CASSRLFQNTEAFF
TGCGCCAGCAGCCGCCTATTCCAGAACACTGAAGCTTTCTTT
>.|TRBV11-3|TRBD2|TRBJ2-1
CASSLDTGGPYHEQFF
TGTGCCAGCAGCTTAGACACGGGGGGGCCATATCATGAGCAGTTCTTC
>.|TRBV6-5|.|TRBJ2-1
CASSPGAVWNNEQFF
TGTGCCAGCAGTCCAGGGGCCGTATGGAACAATGAGCAGTTCTTC
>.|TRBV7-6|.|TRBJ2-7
CASSFKGGYEQYF
TGTGCCAGCAGCTTCAAGGGGGGGTACGAGCAGTACTTC
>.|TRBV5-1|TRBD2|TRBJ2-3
CASSGSPGLAGVTDTQYF
TGCGCCAGCAGCGGCAGCCCGGGACTAGCGGGGGTTACAGATACGCAGTATTTT
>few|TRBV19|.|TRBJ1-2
CASRPDRNYGYTF
TGTGCCAGTAGACCTGACAGGAACTATGGCTACACCTTC
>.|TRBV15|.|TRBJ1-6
CATGIGAAASSYNSPLHF
TGTGCCACCGGGATTGGGGCGGCAGCTAGCTCCTATAATTCACCCCTCCACTTT
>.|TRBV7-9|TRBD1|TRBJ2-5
CASSLMSGGKETQYF
TGTGCCAGCAGCTTAATGTCAGGGGGTAAAGAGACCCAGTACTTC
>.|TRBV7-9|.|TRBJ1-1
CASSLGNTGSTEAFF
TGTGCCAGCAGCTTAGGAAATACAGGGAGCACTGAAGCTTTCTTT
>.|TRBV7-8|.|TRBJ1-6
CASSHQRTAGGSPLHF
TGTGCCAGCAGCCATCAAAGGACAGCGGGGGGTTCACCCCTCCACTTT
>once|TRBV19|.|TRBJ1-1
CASSIRFDTTEAFF
TGTGCCAGTAGTATTAGGTTCGACACCACTGAAGCTTTCTTT
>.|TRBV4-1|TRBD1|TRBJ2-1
CASSQIGDSPYNEQFF
TGCGCCAGCAGCCAAATTGGGGACAGCCCCTACAATGAGCAGTTCTTC
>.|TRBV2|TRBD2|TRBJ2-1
CASRLAGVNNEQFF
TGTGCCAGCAGACTAGCGGGGGTAAACAATGAGCAGTTCTTC
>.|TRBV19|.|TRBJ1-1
CATQRQAEAFF
TGTGCCACACAAAGACAGGCTGAAGCTTTCTTT
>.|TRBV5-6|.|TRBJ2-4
CASSLVARNIQYF
TGTGCCAGCAGCTTGGTCGCTAGAAACATTCAGTACTTC
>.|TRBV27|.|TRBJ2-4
CASSSPGFGNIQYF
TGTGCCAGCAGTTCTCCGGGGTTCGGCAACATTCAGTACTTC
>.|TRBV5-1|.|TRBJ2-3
CASSLAGEDTQYF
TGCGCCAGCAGCTTGGCAGGGGAGGATACGCAGTATTTT
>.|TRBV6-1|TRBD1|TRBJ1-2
CASSDRTGHYGYTF
TGTGCCAGCAGCGATAGGACAGGGCACTATGGCTACACCTTC
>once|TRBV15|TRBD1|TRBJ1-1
CATSRGRGKTGWDTEAFF
TGTGCCACCAGCAGGGGCCGGGGGAAGACAGGGTGGGACACTGAAGCTTTCTTT
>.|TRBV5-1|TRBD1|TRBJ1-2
CASSLRHGTGNGNGYTF
TGCGCCAGCAGCTTGAGGCACGGGACAGGGAACGGGAATGGCTACACCTTC
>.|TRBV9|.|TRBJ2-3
CASSAGLAGTDTQYF
TGTGCCAGCAGCGCCGGGTTAGCGGGCACAGATACGCAGTATTTT
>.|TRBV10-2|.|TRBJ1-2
CASSAPPSLSVYTF
TGCGCCAGCAGTGCCCCCCCTAGCCTCTCTGTCTACACCTTC
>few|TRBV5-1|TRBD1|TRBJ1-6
CASSSDRGNNSPLHF
TGCGCCAGCAGCTCGGACAGGGGAAATAATTCACCCCTCCACTTT
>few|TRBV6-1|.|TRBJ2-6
CASTEKGAGANVLTF
TGTGCCAGCACCGAAAAGGGGGCTGGGGCCAACGTCCTGACTTTC
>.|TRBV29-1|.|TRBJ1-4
CSVGTYANEKLFF
TGCAGCGTTGGGACATATGCTAATGAAAAACTGTTTTTT
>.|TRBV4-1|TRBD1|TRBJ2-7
CASSQAGQGNEQYF
TGCGCCAGCAGCCAAGCGGGACAGGGTAACGAGCAGTACTTC
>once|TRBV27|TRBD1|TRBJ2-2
CASSLSTGVSTGELFF
TGTGCCAGCAGTTTATCGACAGGGGTCTCCACCGGGGAGCTGTTTTTT
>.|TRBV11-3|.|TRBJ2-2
CASSLRRTENTGELFF
TGTGCCAGCAGCTTACGCCGGACAGAAAACACCGGGGAGCTGTTTTTT
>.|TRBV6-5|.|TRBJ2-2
CASQNTGELFF
TGTGCCAGCCAAAACACCGGGGAGCTGTTTTTT
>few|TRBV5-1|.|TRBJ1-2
CASSDTPGQNYGYTF
TGCGCCAGCAGCGACACCCCAGGGCAAAACTATGGCTACACCTTC